What follows are 31 T cell receptor beta chains derived from one specimen sequenced in a study of Ad26.COV2.S vaccination and SARS-CoV-2 variants. The treatment denotes: 19 received Ad26.COV2.S at low or high dose, single or two shots; about 5 received placebo; per-sample allocation not given. Sampling was done on day 63 after the first vaccine or placebo injection. Using immunoSEQ multiplex PCR, the repertoire was profiled, and TCRdb retains in-frame clones only, with some absent. The table lists about 400,000 clones, 83% of them singletons. The starting material was peripheral blood, obtained in a trial of Ad26.COV2.S vaccine versus placebo. Source of these receptors: a person aged 18-60 years who received the Ad26.COV2.S COVID-19 vaccine or a placebo.

This chain links TRBV29-1 with TRBJ2-5; D ambiguous. Germline V CDR1 and CDR2: SQVTM, ANQGSEA. Trimming pared 3 bases from V and 4 bases from J, leaving 12 bases between. The CDR3 extends over 13 amino acids. The CDR3 nucleotides read TGCAGCGTTGATATCCTAGGACGAGAGACCCAGTACTTC. This codes for CSVDILGRETQYF.

The chain is built from TRBV18 and TRBJ1-2; maybe TRBD1 (5 bases). This CDR3 has 15 amino acids. Germline CDR1 KGHSH, CDR2 LQKENI. The ends were cut back, 5 bases at V and 0 bases at J, with 13 bases in the middle. CDR3 sequence (DNA): TGTGCCAGCTCATCGACTGACAGCCCTAACTATGGCTACACCTTC. The encoded protein is CASSSTDSPNYGYTF.

V is TRBV12-3 or TRBV12-4 and J is TRBJ2-5; D call uncertain. Trimming took 6 bases from V and 4 from J, leaving 12 bases between them. CDR3 length equals 13 residues. The DNA of the CDR3 is TGTGCCAGCAGCTCGACCACTCCAGAGACCCAGTACTTC. Encoded protein: CASSSTTPETQYF.

This sequence joins TRBV7-6 and TRBJ1-2; the match to TRBD1 covers 9 bases. This CDR3 has 14 amino acids. J was trimmed by 8 bases and V by 2 bases; bases with no gene match: 6. The V gene's germline CDR1 is SGHVS and CDR2 FNYEAQ. The DNA for the CDR3 is TGTGCCAGCAGCTTAACTACAGGGGGCCTGGGCTACACCTTC. Translation gives CASSLTTGGLGYTF.

This chain joins TRBV3-1 (or the pseudogene TRBV3-2) and TRBJ1-1; D may be TRBD1 (5 bases). V was cut by 4 bases and J by 5 bases, with 17 bases left in between. The CDR3 totals 15 residues. CDR1 and CDR2 (germline): LGHDT, YNNKEL (reference sequence). The CDR3 protein is CASSPYGAVGTEAFF. The CDR3 nucleotides are TGTGCCAGCAGCCCCTATGGGGCGGTGGGTACTGAAGCTTTCTTT.

V usage is TRBV24-1 and J usage is TRBJ2-1; D gene uncertain. Trimming removed 3 bases from V and 4 bases from J, with 6 bases in between. In germline, CDR1 is KGHDR, CDR2 SFDVKD. This CDR3 has 13 residues. The CDR3, as DNA: TGTGCCACCAGTGATGACACATACAATGAGCAGTTCTTC. Translating gives CATSDDTYNEQFF.

J is TRBJ2-3 and V is TRBV2; the D gene is possibly TRBD1 (5 bases). V gave up 3 bases and J gave up 0 bases, with 22 bases separating them. This CDR3 region has 19 residues. The germline CDR1 and CDR2 sequences are SNHLY and FYNNEI. The CDR3 is CASSDFPLQGHLSTDTQYF. CDR3 nucleotide sequence: TGTGCCAGCAGTGATTTCCCCCTACAAGGACACCTTAGCACAGATACGCAGTATTTT.

This sequence joins TRBV6-5 and TRBJ1-1; D is ambiguous. Germline CDR1 is MNHEY and CDR2 is SVGAGI. The CDR3 spans 14 residues. The germline V and J ends were trimmed by 0 bases and 10 bases, with 15 bases remaining between them. In nucleotides, the CDR3 is TGTGCCAGCAGTTACTCGATGAATGCGCCCGGAGCTTTCTTT. It translates to CASSYSMNAPGAFF.

This chain uses TRBV5-8 with TRBJ1-1, with D uncertain. The CDR3 is 12 amino acids. CDR1 and CDR2 (germline): SGHTS, YDEGEE. The V end was cut by 1 base, the J end by 6 bases, with 7 bases between. The CDR3 reads CASSLRGSEAFF. The CDR3 bases are TGTGCCAGCAGCTTGAGAGGGTCTGAAGCTTTCTTT.

This chain uses TRBV19 with TRBJ1-1; 7 nucleotides agree with TRBD1. Germline lookup yields CDR1 LNHDA and CDR2 SQIVND (reference sequence). Trimming took 10 bases from V and 1 from J; bases not matched to a gene: 12. CDR3 size: 15 residues. The CDR3 protein is CATRQGLTANTEAFF. CDR3 in DNA: TGTGCCACACGACAGGGATTAACGGCGAACACTGAAGCTTTCTTT.

CDR3 coding DNA: TGTGCCAGCGGGACAGGGGTGGACTATGGCTACACCTTC. It codes for CASGTGVDYGYTF. This rearrangement joins TRBV12-3 or TRBV12-4 to TRBJ1-2; 10 bases map to TRBD1. The ends lost 8 bases at V and 3 bases at J; junction bases unmatched: 3. This CDR3 is built from 13 residues.

The chain carries TRBV6-5 and TRBJ2-7, with unresolved D. The CDR3 loop spans 13 amino acids. V shed 2 bases and J shed 12 bases, with 17 bases lying between them. Germline values: CDR1 MNHEY, CDR2 SVGAGI. The CDR3 protein is CASSYGRAKRPYF. In nucleotides, the CDR3 is TGTGCCAGCAGTTACGGTCGGGCCAAGCGTCCGTACTTC.

The chain uses TRBV5-1 and TRBJ1-2, with D tentatively TRBD1 (6 bases). V dropped 8 bases and J dropped 2 bases, with 13 bases sitting between them. The germline V gene encodes CDR1 SGHRS and CDR2 YFSETQ. This CDR3 has 13 residues. The CDR3 nucleotides are TGCGCCAGTTCAGGGGTCCCAAACTATGGCTACACCTTC. The encoded protein is CASSGVPNYGYTF.

V gene TRBV19 combines with J gene TRBJ2-7, with 10 bases identical to TRBD1. The V segment lost 6 bases and the J segment 3 bases; nucleotides outside the gene matches: 11. Germline-derived CDR1 and CDR2 are LNHDA and SQIVND (reference sequence). The CDR3 totals 16 residues. The CDR3 DNA is TGTGCCAGTAGCCTCACAAGGGGACAGGGGAACTACGAGCAGTACTTC. Protein: CASSLTRGQGNYEQYF.

The J gene is TRBJ2-3, the V gene TRBV7-9; 8 positions match TRBD1. CDR1 SEHNR and CDR2 FQNEAQ come from the germline V gene (reference sequence). The ends lost 3 bases at V and 3 bases at J; junction bases unmatched: 8. This CDR3 is 16 amino acids long. The CDR3 bases are TGTGCCAGCAGCTTTGTGAGCGGACAGGGAACAGATACGCAGTATTTT. It yields the protein CASSFVSGQGTDTQYF.

The V and J genes are TRBV19 and TRBJ1-1; D perhaps matches TRBD1 (5 bases). The germline V and J ends were trimmed by 4 bases and 3 bases, with 12 bases remaining between them. The CDR3 extends over 14 amino acids. CDR1 and CDR2 from the germline V gene are LNHDA and SQIVND (reference sequence). The CDR3 nucleotides are TGTGCCAGTAGTAGGCAGGGAGGGGACACTGAAGCTTTCTTT. Protein: CASSRQGGDTEAFF.

The rearrangement uses TRBV4-1 and TRBJ1-2; D may be TRBD1 (5 bases). Germline loops: CDR1 MGHRA, CDR2 YSYEKL. This CDR3 has 14 residues. Trimming cost V 4 bases and J 5 bases, with 14 bases left between them. In DNA form, the CDR3 reads TGCGCCAGCAGCCCCCGGGACGGTTTTTATGGCTACACCTTC. Residues: CASSPRDGFYGYTF.

The J gene is TRBJ2-5, the V gene TRBV7-9, with D perhaps matching TRBD1 (6 bases). The CDR3 is 13 amino acids. The germline gives CDR1 SEHNR, CDR2 FQNEAQ (reference sequence). V was clipped by 6 bases and J by 5 bases, with 13 bases between them. The CDR3 reads CASRTGLSETQYF. The CDR3 DNA is TGTGCCAGCAGGACAGGTCTATCGGAGACCCAGTACTTC.

CDR3 in DNA: TGTGCCAGCAGCTATTTTCTTGAGACAGGGGGCTTGGAGACCCAGTACTTC. It encodes CASSYFLETGGLETQYF. This chain links TRBV11-3 with TRBJ2-5; 10 positions match TRBD1. The CDR3 runs to 17 residues. The trim removed 4 bases at V and 5 bases at J, leaving 13 bases unmatched. Germline V CDR1 and CDR2: SGHNT, YENEEA.

This clone was counted ten times or more. J is TRBJ1-4 and V is TRBV2; a weak D match, TRBD1 (6 bases). This CDR3 contains 17 residues. Germline CDR1 SNHLY, CDR2 FYNNEI. Trimming took 3 bases from V and 7 from J, leaving 21 bases between them. The DNA of the CDR3 is TGTGCCAGCAGTGATGGGGGGGGCGCAGGGTATGGTGAAAAACTGTTTTTT. It specifies CASSDGGGAGYGEKLFF. Full variable domain (remainder filled in from reference TRBV2 and TRBJ1-4): EPEVTQTPSHQVTQMGQEVILRCVPISNHLYFYWYRQILGQKVEFLVSFYNNEISEKSEIFDDQFSVERPDGSNFTLKIRSTKLEDSAMYFCASSDGGGAGYGEKLFFGSGTQLSVL.

This clone has a handful of counts. The chain employs TRBV24-1 and TRBJ2-5; 8 bases agree with TRBD1. The J segment lost 3 bases and the V segment lost 6 bases, leaving 5 bases of the junction unmatched. This CDR3 comprises 14 residues. CDR1 and CDR2 from the germline V gene are KGHDR and SFDVKD. CDR3 nucleotide sequence: TGTGCCACCAGTCCAGGGGGCTCAAAAGAGACCCAGTACTTC. Its protein product is CATSPGGSKETQYF.

J is TRBJ2-7 and V is TRBV7-9, with a weak D call TRBD2 (6 bases). The CDR3 is 15 residues long. V was pared by 6 bases and J by 2 bases, with 17 bases between. Germline CDR1 reads SEHNR; CDR2 reads FQNEAQ (reference sequence). The CDR3, as DNA: TGTGCCAGCAGTCGCAGGGAGGCTTTGGCCTACGAGCAGTACTTC. Its translation: CASSRREALAYEQYF.

The chain couples TRBV28 to TRBJ2-7; possible D gene TRBD1, 5 bases. Trimming removed 3 bases at V and 0 bases at J, with 6 bases between. The V gene's germline CDR1 is MDHEN and CDR2 SYDVKM. The CDR3 has 13 amino acids. The chain's CDR3 is CASSLGLSYEQYF. CDR3 DNA sequence: TGTGCCAGCAGTTTGGGGCTCTCCTACGAGCAGTACTTC.

The chain has TRBV11-2 and TRBJ1-3; D remains ambiguous. The CDR3 is 15 residues long. Germline CDR1 reads SGHAT; CDR2 reads FQNNGV. With 2 bases removed from V and 3 bases from J, the gap between germline ends came to 11 bases. The CDR3 loop is CASSLRSAIGNTIYF. In DNA, the CDR3 is TGTGCCAGCAGCTTACGATCAGCGATTGGAAACACCATATATTTT.

This chain connects TRBV11-2 to TRBJ2-6; perhaps TRBD1 as D (5 bases). Germline V gene data show CDR1 as SGHAT and CDR2 as FQNNGV. The germline V and J ends were trimmed by 1 base and 4 bases, with 8 bases remaining between them. The CDR3 extends over 15 amino acids. CDR3 DNA sequence: TGTGCCAGCAGCTTAGCAGGGTTCGGGGCCAACGTCCTGACTTTC. Its translation: CASSLAGFGANVLTF.

The chain links TRBV24-1 to TRBJ2-1; D is undetermined. The CDR3 length is 15 residues. The germline CDR1 and CDR2 sequences are KGHDR and SFDVKD. V was trimmed by 1 base and J by 6 bases, leaving 12 bases between them. CDR3 region: CATSDFRRKANEQFF. CDR3 nucleotides: TGTGCCACCAGTGATTTCCGGCGGAAGGCCAATGAGCAGTTCTTC.

The chain combines TRBV7-9 with TRBJ1-3; tentative D call: TRBD1 (5 bases). This CDR3 has 16 residues. V lost 3 bases and J lost 0, with 12 bases in between. Per germline, CDR1 SEHNR and CDR2 FQNEAQ (reference sequence). CDR3 nucleotide sequence: TGTGCCAGCAGCTTTGCCCGGGGCGGCTCTGGAAACACCATATATTTT. Translated, it gives CASSFARGGSGNTIYF.

The V gene is TRBV29-1, the J gene TRBJ1-2; D perhaps matches TRBD1 (5 bases). Trimming shortened V by 5 bases and J by 2 bases, and 9 bases separated the two germline ends. Germline CDR1 and CDR2: SQVTM and ANQGSEA. The CDR3 contains 12 residues. This CDR3 reads CSVKGMNYGYTF. The CDR3 coding sequence is TGCAGCGTTAAGGGGATGAACTATGGCTACACCTTC.

The chain joins TRBV11-3 to TRBJ2-3, with 8 bases lining up with TRBD2. V lost 4 bases to trimming and J lost 1 base; unmatched junction nucleotides: 4. The CDR3 sequence is 15 residues long. Germline assignment: CDR1 SGHNT and CDR2 YENEEA. The CDR3 sequence is CASSWGLVGTDTQYF. The CDR3 coding sequence is TGTGCCAGCAGCTGGGGACTAGTCGGCACAGATACGCAGTATTTT.

The rearrangement uses TRBV7-9 and TRBJ2-3; D is perhaps TRBD1 or TRBD2 (5 bases each). CDR3 length: 13 amino acids. V was clipped by 10 bases and J by 1 base, with 12 bases between them. Germline-derived CDR1 and CDR2 are SEHNR and FQNEAQ (reference sequence). CDR3 bases: TGTGCCACCCAACGGGGCGGCACAGATACGCAGTATTTT. It specifies CATQRGGTDTQYF.

The chain joins TRBV27 to TRBJ1-6, with 7 bases matching TRBD1. Germline V gene lookup returns CDR1 MNHEY and CDR2 SMNVEV (reference sequence). V gave up 5 bases and J gave up 4 bases; unmatched junction bases: 5. The CDR3 length is 15 residues. CDR3 loop: CASSLNRGYNSPLHF. The CDR3 nucleotides are TGTGCCAGCAGTCTAAACAGGGGATATAATTCACCCCTCCACTTT.